The 12 T cell receptor beta chains reported below all come from one sample, sequenced in a study of T cell responses to AZD1222 COVID-19 vaccine. Sequencing was performed with immunoSEQ multiplex PCR; in TCRdb, only in-frame clones are kept and a portion is missing. The sample has 150,000 to 200,000 clones; over 90% are singletons. Source: peripheral blood, taken on day 0 of AZD1222 vaccination. The receptors originated from an adult in good health.

V and J are TRBV3-1 (or the pseudogene TRBV3-2) and TRBJ2-7; no clear D. Trimming shortened V by 1 base and J by 2 bases, and 9 bases separated the two germline ends. Looked up from germline, CDR1 is LGHDT and CDR2 is YNNKEL (reference sequence). CDR3 length: 14 amino acids. The CDR3 is CASSQAGQAYEQYF. The CDR3 DNA reads as TGTGCCAGCAGCCAAGCAGGTCAGGCCTACGAGCAGTACTTC.

V and J are TRBV7-2 and TRBJ1-2, with TRBD1 matching 8 bases. Losses at the gene ends were 5 bases for V and 7 bases for J; bases not matched to a gene: 12. Per germline, CDR1 SGHTA and CDR2 FQGNSA. This CDR3 comprises 15 residues. CDR3 residues: CASSASGGLRGGYTF. CDR3 DNA sequence: TGTGCCAGCAGCGCCTCAGGGGGCTTAAGAGGTGGCTACACCTTC.

This sequence joins TRBV27 and TRBJ2-3; 7 positions agree with TRBD2. In germline, CDR1 is MNHEY, CDR2 SMNVEV (reference sequence). V was pared by 6 bases and J by 1 base, with 7 bases of the junction left unmatched. The CDR3 consists of 15 residues. CDR3 DNA: TGTGCCAGCAGCGTACGTACTAGCGGCACAGATACGCAGTATTTT. It codes for CASSVRTSGTDTQYF.

The rearrangement uses TRBV2 and TRBJ2-3; 12 bases are a match to TRBD2. The CDR3 is made up of 20 amino acids. Germline loops: CDR1 SNHLY, CDR2 FYNNEI. Germline trimming cut 3 bases from V and 1 base from J; bases unmatched to any gene: 14. The CDR3 DNA sequence: TGTGCCAGCAGTGAGTTGGCTAGCGGGGGGGCCCCGTTCGGCACAGATACGCAGTATTTT. This codes for CASSELASGGAPFGTDTQYF.

V and J are TRBV2 and TRBJ1-2, with D possibly matching TRBD1 (5 bases). CDR1 and CDR2 (germline): SNHLY, FYNNEI. Trimming cost V 2 bases and J 5 bases, with 9 bases left between them. The CDR3 is 13 residues long. Here the CDR3 DNA reads TGTGCCAGCAGTGAACAGGGAGGATATGGCTACACCTTC. It translates to CASSEQGGYGYTF.

This chain connects TRBV13 to TRBJ1-2, with a tentative D call TRBD1 (5 bases). The CDR3 runs to 16 residues. Germline V lookup: CDR1 PRHDT, CDR2 FYEKMQ (reference sequence). The V end was cut by 5 bases, the J end by 0 bases, with 16 bases between. The CDR3 protein is CASSNSGGAPNYGYTF. As DNA, the CDR3 is TGTGCCAGCAGCAATTCGGGAGGGGCGCCTAACTATGGCTACACCTTC.

The chain employs TRBV6-1 and TRBJ1-4, with a weak D call TRBD1 (5 bases). Germline lookup yields CDR1 MNHNS and CDR2 SASEGT. The CDR3 length is 11 residues. Trimming stripped 1 base from V and 11 bases from J, with 5 bases between. The CDR3 DNA reads as TGTGCCAGCAGTGAAGACAGGAAACTGTTTTTT. It yields the protein CASSEDRKLFF.

The CDR3 DNA is TGTGCCAGTAGTATTGGCTGGTTGATGAGGATTGACTATGGCTACACCTTC. Translated, it gives CASSIGWLMRIDYGYTF. V and J are TRBV19 and TRBJ1-2; D unresolved. The CDR3 consists of 17 residues. Germline lookup yields CDR1 LNHDA and CDR2 SQIVND (reference sequence). Trimming took off 3 bases at V and 3 bases at J, with 20 bases between the two ends.

The chain links TRBV6-6 to TRBJ1-5, with D unclear. V lost 6 bases to trimming and J lost 5 bases, with 8 bases between them. Germline V gene data show CDR1 as MNHNY and CDR2 as SVGAGI (reference sequence). The CDR3 has 12 amino acids. The CDR3 is CASRNSDQPQHF. The CDR3 bases are TGTGCCAGCAGGAACAGCGATCAGCCCCAGCATTTT.

This clone was detected only once. The identical CDR3 is also encoded by other nucleotide sequences in the sample. The V gene is TRBV2, the J gene TRBJ2-7, with no clear D. V was clipped by 3 bases and J by 3 bases, with 6 bases between them. CDR3 length: 12 amino acids. Germline V gene lookup returns CDR1 SNHLY and CDR2 FYNNEI. CDR3 sequence (DNA): TGTGCCAGCAGTGAGAGAGGCTACGAGCAGTACTTC. It yields the protein CASSERGYEQYF.

The V call is TRBV6-4, the J call TRBJ2-1; TRBD2 matches at 10 bases. The V and J ends lost 3 bases and 4 bases, in that order; junction bases with no gene match: 3. CDR1 is MRHNA and CDR2 is SNTAGT in the germline V gene. The CDR3 sequence is 15 residues long. The CDR3, as DNA: TGTGCCAGCAGTGAAGCGGGGGGGCGGTACAATGAGCAGTTCTTC. Translation gives CASSEAGGRYNEQFF.

This clone was counted between two and nine times. This chain links TRBV3-1 (or the pseudogene TRBV3-2) with TRBJ1-3; D is unresolved. In germline, CDR1 is LGHDT, CDR2 YNNKEL (reference sequence). V was pared by 1 base and J by 0 bases, with 10 bases between. The CDR3 consists of 16 residues. Here the CDR3 reads CASSQAGRISGNTIYF. The CDR3 DNA follows: TGTGCCAGCAGCCAAGCAGGACGGATCTCTGGAAACACCATATATTTT.